This T cell receptor beta chain was captured in a study of T-cell memory formation after mild COVID-19 (dated by TCRdb to the early 2020s). For the study in its entirety: TCR sequence clusters from the two donors were largely donor specific. In a couple of donors, T-cell clones that expanded and contracted after mild COVID-19 were tracked by sequencing TCRalpha and TCRbeta repertoires over time. Two young, previously healthy adult volunteers made up the cohort, one male and one female.

On this clonotype itself: Its cognate antigen has yet to be identified. Base qualities are not at hand, and no much larger clone is one base apart.

The sample was run on an Illumina NovaSeq 6000. TCRalpha and TCRbeta cDNA libraries were built by 5'RACE with constant-segment primers, adding sample barcodes and unique molecular identifiers. Trizol reagent was used to extract RNA from every sample. Library amplification was performed in two PCR steps, and a second sample barcode and Illumina TruSeq adapters were introduced in the second step. Sequencing of libraries was performed on an Illumina NovaSeq with 2 x 150 bp paired-end reads. The authors processed their data as follows. Demultiplexing of reads and collapsing into UMI-guided consensus sequences were performed with migec v1.2.7. With mixcr v2.1.11, UMI consensuses were aligned to TRA and TRB V and J templates and assembled into clonotypes. Clonotypes were classified as expanded or contracted when called significant by both edgeR and NoisET, with noise models trained on biological replicates. For edgeR calls, a false discovery rate-adjusted p below 0.01 and a log2 fold-change threshold of 1 were applied. As an exploratory analysis of dynamics, max-normalized trajectories of the 1000 most abundant clonotypes were examined by PCA with hierarchical clustering. Each responding clone was given a CD4 or CD8 phenotype based on the CD4+ and CD8+ repertoires, which had been sequenced separately. TCRdb trimmed public reads at Q25 via fastp, called clones via MiXCR and kept in-frame beta chains. Every distinct CDR3 protein forms one entry, paired with its most common genes and DNA. The V and J calls and clone size come from TCRdb's table, not from the authors' own analysis. The sample records 90,000 to 120,000 distinct CDR3 sequences, approximately 15% of which are singletons. Together, the top ten hold around 43% of the sample.

Study-wide findings and limitations: The detection of some responding clones in pre-infection memory suggests that pre-existing cross-reactive memory T cells joined the SARS-CoV-2 response. Whether the second-wave clones peaking on day 37 were SARS-CoV-2 specific was not confirmed. Contracting CD4+ clones turned up mainly in the CM and EM memory subsets, whereas EMRA was where CD8+ clones were enriched. Only a couple of mild cases were covered by the study, and larger cohorts that include severe cases with pre-infection samples were considered necessary. Clones contracting from day 15 to 85 had balanced CD4/CD8 phenotypes, while a second wave expanding from day 15 to 37 was biased towards CD4+.

The germline V gene specifies SQVTM as CDR1 and ANQGSEA as CDR2. V and J lose 4 bases and 2 bases, and a span of 14 bases separates them. The CDR3 runs 14 residues from the cysteine to the phenylalanine. Left in the record is the CDR3 DNA by itself, 42 bases read in frame from the first base. Ficoll-Paque density gradient centrifugation was the method used to isolate PBMCs. Sequenced material: PBMCs or a T cell subset sorted from them (not recorded which). The sequence came from a man between 18 and 35 years old who had mild COVID-19 (a few samples of this study predate the infection). The sample titles of this study are shuffled in the database, so cell type and time point are left out; the donor was told from shared clones. This receptor chain uses TRBV29-1 and TRBJ1-2; tentative D gene TRBD1, with 6 bases matching. The DNA reads as follows: TGCAGCGTTGGGGGTGGACAGTTCAACTATGGCTACACCTTC. Its protein is CSVGGGQFNYGYTF.